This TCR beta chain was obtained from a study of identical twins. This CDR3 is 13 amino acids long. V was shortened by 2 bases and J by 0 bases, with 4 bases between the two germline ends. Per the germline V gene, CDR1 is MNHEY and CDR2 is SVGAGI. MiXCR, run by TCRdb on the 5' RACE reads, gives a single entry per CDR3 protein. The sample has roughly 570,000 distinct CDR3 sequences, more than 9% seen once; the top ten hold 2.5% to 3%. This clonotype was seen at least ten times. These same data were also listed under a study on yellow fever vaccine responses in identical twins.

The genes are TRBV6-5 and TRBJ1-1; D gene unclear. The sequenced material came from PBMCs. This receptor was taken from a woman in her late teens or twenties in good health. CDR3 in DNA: TGTGCCAGCAGTTACGTAATGAACACTGAAGCTTTCTTT. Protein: CASSYVMNTEAFF.